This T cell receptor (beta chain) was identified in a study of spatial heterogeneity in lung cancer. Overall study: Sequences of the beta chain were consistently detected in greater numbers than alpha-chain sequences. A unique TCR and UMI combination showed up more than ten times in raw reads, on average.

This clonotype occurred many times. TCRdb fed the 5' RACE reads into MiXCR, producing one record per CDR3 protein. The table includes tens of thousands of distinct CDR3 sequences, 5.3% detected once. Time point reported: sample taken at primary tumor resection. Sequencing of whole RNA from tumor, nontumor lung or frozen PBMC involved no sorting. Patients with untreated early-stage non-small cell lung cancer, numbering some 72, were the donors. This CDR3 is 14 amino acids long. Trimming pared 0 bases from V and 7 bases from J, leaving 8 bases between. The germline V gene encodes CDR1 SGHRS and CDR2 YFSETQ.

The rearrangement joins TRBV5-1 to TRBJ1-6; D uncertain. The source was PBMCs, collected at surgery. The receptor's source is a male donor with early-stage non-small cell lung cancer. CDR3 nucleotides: TGCGCCAGCAGCTTGGGACTCTTGAATTCACCCCTCCACTTT. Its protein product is CASSLGLLNSPLHF.